The T cell receptor beta chain under discussion was sequenced for a study of identical twins. Study-level findings and limits: Twin sharing of out-of-frame TCR alpha was underestimated by models in monozygotic pairs.

TCRdb passed the 5' RACE reads through MiXCR, listing each CDR3 protein once. The table shows 1.5 million to 2 million distinct CDR3 sequences, with under 35% occurring only once. This clonotype showed up just a few times. The target antigen is unknown. Germline lookup yields CDR1 SGHDT and CDR2 YYEEEE. Trimming removed 2 bases at V and 5 bases at J, with 11 bases between. The CDR3 runs 13 residues. The specimen was cord blood. The J gene is TRBJ2-7, the V gene TRBV5-6, with D possibly being TRBD2 (5 bases). This clonotype was obtained from a newborn girl in good health. CDR3 region: CASSLEGVNEQYF. DNA for the CDR3: TGTGCCAGCAGCTTAGAGGGCGTGAACGAGCAGTACTTC.